The 25 T cell receptor beta chains below were found in one sample sequenced in a study of blood T cell repertoires in COVID-19. The method was immunoSEQ multiplex PCR; TCRdb's version includes in-frame clones alone and lacks a portion of them. This sample yields more than 200,000 clones, of which 80% to 90% are seen a single time; under 1.5% belongs to the top ten. Specimen: peripheral blood. These receptors were collected from a man at least 80 years old with acute or convalescent COVID-19.

The chain combines TRBV7-3 with TRBJ2-5; TRBD2 matches 8 bases. Germline loops: CDR1 SGHTA, CDR2 FQGTGA. V shed 1 base and J 4 bases; nucleotides not matched to a gene: 5. CDR3 size: 15 residues. The CDR3 loop reads CASSLNGRAPETQYF. CDR3 DNA: TGTGCCAGCAGCTTAAACGGGAGGGCCCCAGAGACCCAGTACTTC. Complete variable domain (other parts from reference TRBV7-3 and TRBJ2-5): GAGVSQTPSNKVTEKGKYVELRCDPISGHTALYWYRQSLGQGPEFLIYFQGTGAADDSGLPNDRFFAVRPEGSVSTLKIQRTERGDSAVYLCASSLNGRAPETQYFGPGTRLLVL.

The rearrangement uses TRBV18 and TRBJ1-5; D not resolved. From germline, CDR1 is KGHSH and CDR2 LQKENI. The CDR3 has 13 residues. V shed 4 bases and J shed 4 bases, with 8 bases lying between them. CDR3 loop: CASSLRENQPQHF. CDR3 DNA: TGTGCCAGCTCACTGAGGGAAAATCAGCCCCAGCATTTT.

The chain recombines TRBV9 with TRBJ2-7, with 7 positions matching TRBD1. Trimming at V came to 3 bases and at J to 3 bases, leaving 6 bases not matched to a gene. From germline, CDR1 is SGDLS and CDR2 YYNGEE. The CDR3 is made up of 14 amino acids. DNA for the CDR3: TGTGCCAGCAGCGAGGGGGACAGAGGCTACGAGCAGTACTTC. It is translated as CASSEGDRGYEQYF.

This clone was recorded a few times. The rearrangement links TRBV7-6 to TRBJ1-4; D is perhaps TRBD1 (5 bases). V lost 5 bases and J lost 0, with 10 bases in between. CDR1 SGHVS and CDR2 FNYEAQ come from the germline V gene. CDR3 length: 15 residues. The CDR3 coding sequence is TGTGCCAGCAGCCTATTACAGGCAACTAATGAAAAACTGTTTTTT. Amino acid sequence: CASSLLQATNEKLFF.

The V call is TRBV11-2, the J call TRBJ1-3; D is uncertain. V dropped 7 bases and J dropped 0 bases, with 7 bases sitting between them. The CDR3 runs 13 residues. CDR1 and CDR2 from the germline V gene are SGHAT and FQNNGV. CDR3 nucleotides: TGTGCCAGCACAGGCTCCTCTGGAAACACCATATATTTT. Amino acids: CASTGSSGNTIYF.

V is TRBV5-1 and J is TRBJ1-1; possibly TRBD1 for D (5 bases). This CDR3 has 14 residues. Germline lookup yields CDR1 SGHRS and CDR2 YFSETQ. Trimming stripped 0 bases from V and 4 bases from J, with 10 bases between. As DNA, the CDR3 is TGCGCCAGCAGCTTGGGGCAGGGTCCCACTGAAGCTTTCTTT. Protein product: CASSLGQGPTEAFF.

The rearrangement links TRBV11-2 to TRBJ2-7; a weak D match, TRBD1 (6 bases). The V gene lost 5 bases and the J gene lost 3 bases, with 17 bases spanning the gap. The CDR3 length is 15 residues. Germline CDR1 is SGHAT and CDR2 is FQNNGV. The CDR3 bases are TGTGCCAGCAGCGCAACTCGAGGGGGTTACTACGAGCAGTACTTC. Translation gives CASSATRGGYYEQYF. Using reference TRBV11-2 and TRBJ2-7 for the parts outside the CDR3, the full variable domain is EAGVAQSPRYKIIEKRQSVAFWCNPISGHATLYWYQQILGQGPKLLIQFQNNGVVDDSQLPKDRFSAERLKGVDSTLKIQPAKLEDSAVYLCASSATRGGYYEQYFGPGTRLTVT.

The chain links TRBV28 to TRBJ2-7; 10 bases fit TRBD1. V was pared by 3 bases and J by 5 bases, with 7 bases of the junction left unmatched. This CDR3 region has 15 residues. The germline gives CDR1 MDHEN, CDR2 SYDVKM. CDR3 sequence: CASSFLGQGYNEQYF. CDR3 DNA: TGTGCCAGCAGTTTTTTGGGACAGGGGTACAACGAGCAGTACTTC. Looking up the rest from reference TRBV28 and TRBJ2-7 gives the full variable domain: DVKVTQSSRYLVKRTGEKVFLECVQDMDHENMFWYRQDPGLGLRLIYFSYDVKMKEKGDIPEGYSVSREKKERFSLILESASTNQTSMYLCASSFLGQGYNEQYFGPGTRLTVT.

This rearrangement joins TRBV14 to TRBJ2-3; 14 nucleotides match TRBD2. The trim removed 4 bases at V and 0 bases at J, leaving 9 bases unmatched. This CDR3 is 19 amino acids long. From germline, CDR1 is SGHDN and CDR2 FVKESK. CDR3 DNA sequence: TGTGCCAGCAGCCGCCTTAGGACTAGCGGGAGGCAGAGCACAGATACGCAGTATTTT. Amino acid sequence: CASSRLRTSGRQSTDTQYF.

The rearrangement uses TRBV6-2 or TRBV6-3 and TRBJ1-2; a possible D gene is TRBD1 (6 bases). CDR3 size: 15 residues. The V end lost 6 bases, the J end lost 3 bases, and 17 bases lay between the germline ends. Germline V gene data show CDR1 as MNHEY and CDR2 as SVGEGT. CDR3 amino acids: CASSRWPGVDYGYTF. Written as DNA, the CDR3 is TGTGCCAGCAGCCGATGGCCAGGGGTAGACTATGGCTACACCTTC.

The chain employs TRBV3-1 (or the pseudogene TRBV3-2) and TRBJ1-2; 8 bases align to TRBD1. This CDR3 has 16 amino acids. Germline V gene sequence: CDR1 LGHDT, CDR2 YNNKEL (reference sequence). Trimming took 1 base from V and 0 from J; bases not matched to a gene: 4. The CDR3 loop is CASSQAGQGANYGYTF. The CDR3 DNA follows: TGTGCCAGCAGCCAAGCTGGACAGGGAGCTAACTATGGCTACACCTTC.

The J gene is TRBJ2-5, the V gene TRBV6-5; D is ambiguous. The ends were cut back, 4 bases at V and 2 bases at J, with 5 bases in the middle. The CDR3 is 12 amino acids. In germline, CDR1 is MNHEY, CDR2 SVGAGI. The CDR3 sequence is CASSSQQETQYF. CDR3 nucleotides: TGTGCCAGCAGTTCCCAGCAAGAGACCCAGTACTTC.

The chain links TRBV13 to TRBJ2-7; D is perhaps TRBD1 (6 bases). Between the trimmed V and J ends, which lost 5 bases and 0 bases, there was a span of 11 bases. This CDR3 contains 14 residues. Germline V lookup: CDR1 PRHDT, CDR2 FYEKMQ (reference sequence). CDR3 nucleotide sequence: TGTGCCAGCAGCCCGGGACACCTCTCCTACGAGCAGTACTTC. Translating it yields CASSPGHLSYEQYF.

This chain connects TRBV28 to TRBJ2-7, with 7 bases aligning to TRBD2. Germline V gives CDR1 MDHEN, CDR2 SYDVKM. The junction had 13 bases not matched to a gene; V was cut back by 4 bases and J by 4 bases. The CDR3 loop spans 16 amino acids. CDR3 region: CASSSGYSGGGYEQYF. The DNA of the CDR3 is TGTGCCAGCAGTTCGGGGTATTCGGGGGGAGGTTACGAGCAGTACTTC.

The chain uses TRBV29-1 and TRBJ1-3; D remains ambiguous. Looked up from germline, CDR1 is SQVTM and CDR2 is ANQGSEA. This CDR3 region has 13 residues. The germline V and J ends were trimmed by 5 bases and 0 bases, with 8 bases remaining between them. The CDR3 DNA reads TGCAGCGTTCTTTTCCGCTCTGGAAACACCATATATTTT. It is translated as CSVLFRSGNTIYF.

The gene calls are TRBV9 and TRBJ2-7, with a possible D match to TRBD2 (7 bases). CDR1 and CDR2 from the germline V gene are SGDLS and YYNGEE. Trimming took 0 bases from V and 7 from J, leaving 17 bases between them. The CDR3 totals 15 residues. CDR3 in amino acids: CASSVAPRGGGEQYF. The CDR3 region has the DNA TGTGCCAGCAGCGTAGCGCCCCGAGGGGGAGGGGAGCAGTACTTC. The full variable domain, completed using reference TRBV9 and TRBJ2-7, is DSGVTQTPKHLITATGQRVTLRCSPRSGDLSVYWYQQSLDQGLQFLIQYYNGEERAKGNILERFSAQQFPDLHSELNLSSLELGDSALYFCASSVAPRGGGEQYFGPGTRLTVT.

The genes are TRBV7-2 and TRBJ2-7, with TRBD2 matching over 8 bases. The V gene end was trimmed by 4 bases and the J gene end by 3 bases; junction bases not matched to a gene: 11. Germline V lookup: CDR1 SGHTA, CDR2 FQGNSA. The CDR3 extends over 16 amino acids. CDR3 protein: CASSSPQRGIIYEQYF. The CDR3 DNA sequence: TGTGCCAGCAGCTCACCCCAGCGGGGGATTATCTACGAGCAGTACTTC.

The chain joins TRBV5-8 to TRBJ1-5, with D perhaps matching TRBD1 (6 bases). This CDR3 region has 15 residues. The V gene's germline CDR1 is SGHTS and CDR2 YDEGEE. V lost 4 bases and J 1 base, leaving 12 bases between the germline ends. The CDR3: CASSRGQMSNQPQHF. CDR3 DNA: TGTGCCAGCAGCCGCGGACAGATGAGCAATCAGCCCCAGCATTTT.

This chain links TRBV5-5 with TRBJ1-4; TRBD1 is a possible D gene (5 bases). The CDR3 loop spans 13 amino acids. With 9 bases removed from V and 3 bases from J, the gap between germline ends came to 12 bases. CDR1 SGHKS and CDR2 YYEKEE come from the germline V gene (reference sequence). This CDR3 is CATSQVANEKLFF. The CDR3 DNA is TGTGCCACTTCACAGGTGGCTAATGAAAAACTGTTTTTT.

V and J are TRBV11-3 and TRBJ2-7, with TRBD2 matching 8 bases. V lost 0 bases to trimming and J lost 6 bases; unmatched junction nucleotides: 1. The CDR3 has 13 amino acids. Germline V gene sequence: CDR1 SGHNT, CDR2 YENEEA. The CDR3: CASSLDREGEQYF. The CDR3 nucleotides are TGTGCCAGCAGCTTAGATCGGGAGGGCGAGCAGTACTTC.

The V call is TRBV21-1, the J call TRBJ1-3; the D call TRBD1 from the table was never checked on the DNA. TRBV21-1 is a documented pseudogene. This CDR3 is built from 16 residues. The chain's CDR3 is CASSKIWARSGNTIYF. CDR3 bases: TGTGCCAGCAGCAAAATCTGGGCCCGCTCTGGAAACACCATATATTTT.

The genes are TRBV5-1 and TRBJ1-2; perhaps TRBD1 as D (6 bases). This CDR3 has 14 residues. The V and J ends lost 4 bases and 0 bases respectively, with 10 bases between them. Per germline, CDR1 SGHRS and CDR2 YFSETQ. For the CDR3, the DNA is TGCGCCAGCAGCGAAGGACAGCCTAACTATGGCTACACCTTC. This sequence encodes CASSEGQPNYGYTF.

This clone showed up just a few times. In the same sample, other DNA sequences code for this CDR3. The gene calls are TRBV29-1 and TRBJ1-5; no clear D. Trimming took 6 bases from V and 4 from J, leaving 10 bases between them. Germline V gene lookup returns CDR1 SQVTM and CDR2 ANQGSEA. This CDR3 comprises 12 residues. The CDR3 DNA follows: TGCAGCGTAGGAGGGTCGAATCAGCCCCAGCATTTT. Translation: CSVGGSNQPQHF.

This chain links TRBV6-5 with TRBJ1-1; D uncertain. V was cut by 7 bases and J by 2 bases, with 14 bases left in between. CDR3 length: 14 amino acids. Germline lookup yields CDR1 MNHEY and CDR2 SVGAGI. The CDR3 is CASTNNRGNTEAFF. For the CDR3, the DNA is TGTGCCAGCACTAATAATCGCGGTAACACTGAAGCTTTCTTT.

This chain uses TRBV4-1 with TRBJ2-1; 10 bases fit TRBD2. Germline CDR1 reads MGHRA; CDR2 reads YSYEKL. The CDR3 is 16 residues long. V shed 1 base and J 8 bases; nucleotides not matched to a gene: 8. The CDR3 DNA sequence: TGCGCCAGCAGCCAAGTTCCCACTAGCGGGACCGATGAGCAGTTCTTC. It specifies CASSQVPTSGTDEQFF.